A selection of T cell receptor beta chains follows, all from one sample in a study of T cell responses to AZD1222 COVID-19 vaccine. Clones were read by immunoSEQ multiplex PCR, and TCRdb kept only the in-frame ones, dropping some. This sample has some 120,000 clones; roughly 87% occur once, and the top ten carry approximately 1.4%. The specimen was peripheral blood, collected on day 0 of AZD1222 vaccination. The source of these receptors is an adult in good health. CDR3s include the opening cysteine and the closing phenylalanine or tryptophan. The order of the fields is J gene, V gene, D gene, CDR3 protein. A D gene is named only where the DNA matches it firmly.

j_gene: TRBJ2-7; v_gene: TRBV7-2; d_gene: NA; CDR3aa: CASSLDLTSYEQYF
j_gene: TRBJ2-7; v_gene: TRBV30; d_gene: NA; CDR3aa: CACTGIGYEQYF
j_gene: TRBJ1-2; v_gene: TRBV6-2/TRBV6-3; d_gene: NA; CDR3aa: CASSYSTSLGSHNYGYTF
j_gene: TRBJ2-2; v_gene: TRBV10-3; d_gene: NA; CDR3aa: CAIKRAAGESAGELFF
j_gene: TRBJ1-1; v_gene: TRBV10-3; d_gene: NA; CDR3aa: CAISGLKNTEAFF
j_gene: TRBJ1-6; v_gene: TRBV4-1; d_gene: NA; CDR3aa: CASSQKTVASKYSPLHF
j_gene: TRBJ1-5; v_gene: TRBV7-2; d_gene: NA; CDR3aa: CASSFQGWFNQPQHF
j_gene: TRBJ2-5; v_gene: TRBV5-4; d_gene: NA; CDR3aa: CASSFSLQGSETQYF
j_gene: TRBJ1-2; v_gene: TRBV6-5; d_gene: NA; CDR3aa: CASSYSLGDYGYTF
j_gene: TRBJ2-2; v_gene: TRBV7-3; d_gene: TRBD2; CDR3aa: CASSLTLPTSGAGGLSNTGELFF
j_gene: TRBJ2-2; v_gene: TRBV21-1; d_gene: NA; CDR3aa: CASSKGGQAFTGELFF
j_gene: TRBJ1-2; v_gene: TRBV5-1; d_gene: TRBD1; CDR3aa: CASSPGQGRDGYTF
j_gene: TRBJ2-7; v_gene: TRBV7-2; d_gene: NA; CDR3aa: CASSSGASSYEQYF
j_gene: TRBJ2-3; v_gene: TRBV5-1; d_gene: NA; CDR3aa: CASSLEGQHTDTQYF
j_gene: TRBJ2-6; v_gene: TRBV28; d_gene: NA; CDR3aa: CASSSRVSGANVLTF
j_gene: TRBJ1-1; v_gene: TRBV4-1; d_gene: NA; CDR3aa: CASSQGRGGGTEAFF
j_gene: TRBJ1-1; v_gene: TRBV29-1; d_gene: NA; CDR3aa: CSVAIGSVGAEAFF
j_gene: TRBJ2-5; v_gene: TRBV5-6; d_gene: NA; CDR3aa: CASSPKMETQYF
j_gene: TRBJ1-2; v_gene: TRBV30; d_gene: TRBD1; CDR3aa: CAWSPQGTYGYTF
j_gene: TRBJ1-5; v_gene: TRBV10-3; d_gene: TRBD1; CDR3aa: CAISEAGQGNQPQHF
j_gene: TRBJ2-1; v_gene: TRBV14; d_gene: TRBD2; CDR3aa: CASSPSGGEYNEQFF
j_gene: TRBJ1-1; v_gene: TRBV4-2; d_gene: NA; CDR3aa: CASSQDRNGNTEAFF
j_gene: TRBJ2-3; v_gene: TRBV4-2; d_gene: TRBD1; CDR3aa: CASSQGYLGQSRDTQYF
j_gene: TRBJ2-5; v_gene: TRBV5-1; d_gene: NA; CDR3aa: CASSLTGETQYF
j_gene: TRBJ1-5; v_gene: TRBV6-5; d_gene: TRBD1; CDR3aa: CASIWGTGSNQPQHF
j_gene: TRBJ1-1; v_gene: TRBV12-5; d_gene: NA; CDR3aa: CASGTTVNTEAFF
j_gene: TRBJ2-5; v_gene: TRBV18; d_gene: NA; CDR3aa: CASSQGHQETQYF
j_gene: TRBJ1-1; v_gene: TRBV6-5; d_gene: TRBD1; CDR3aa: CASSRQGTNTEAFF
j_gene: TRBJ1-4; v_gene: TRBV28; d_gene: NA; CDR3aa: CASREEVGEKLFF
j_gene: TRBJ1-2; v_gene: TRBV27; d_gene: TRBD1; CDR3aa: CASSSGTGRYGYTF
j_gene: TRBJ2-1; v_gene: TRBV5-4; d_gene: NA; CDR3aa: CASSLGAGSYNEQFF
j_gene: TRBJ2-1; v_gene: TRBV6-5; d_gene: TRBD1; CDR3aa: CASQRDRPLYNEQFF
j_gene: TRBJ2-7; v_gene: TRBV30; d_gene: TRBD1; CDR3aa: CACDRAFGGEQYF
j_gene: TRBJ1-5; v_gene: TRBV30; d_gene: NA; CDR3aa: CAWSVGSNQPQHF
j_gene: TRBJ2-3; v_gene: TRBV11-1; d_gene: NA; CDR3aa: CASSLASQGGADTQYF
j_gene: TRBJ2-1; v_gene: TRBV6-4; d_gene: TRBD2; CDR3aa: CASSDSSGGANEQFF
j_gene: TRBJ2-7; v_gene: TRBV27; d_gene: TRBD2; CDR3aa: CASSNRGGASYEQYF
j_gene: TRBJ1-2; v_gene: TRBV27; d_gene: TRBD1; CDR3aa: CASSLGRGQGGYTF
j_gene: TRBJ1-4; v_gene: TRBV18; d_gene: NA; CDR3aa: CAPPVPTWEKLFF
j_gene: TRBJ2-7; v_gene: TRBV28; d_gene: TRBD1; CDR3aa: CASSPRTGLHEQYF
j_gene: TRBJ1-4; v_gene: TRBV28; d_gene: NA; CDR3aa: CASTPRVGAAEKLFF
j_gene: TRBJ1-5; v_gene: TRBV7-8; d_gene: NA; CDR3aa: CASTEGQKHF
j_gene: TRBJ1-2; v_gene: TRBV12-2; d_gene: NA; CDR3aa: CASRLAGGGGLCGYTF
j_gene: TRBJ1-2; v_gene: TRBV9; d_gene: NA; CDR3aa: CASSVGVQDGYTF
j_gene: TRBJ2-7; v_gene: TRBV3-1/TRBV3-2; d_gene: NA; CDR3aa: CASSADNSYEQYF
j_gene: TRBJ1-2; v_gene: TRBV6-5; d_gene: NA; CDR3aa: CASSQTDNYGYTF
j_gene: TRBJ2-1; v_gene: TRBV5-4; d_gene: TRBD1; CDR3aa: CASSLGGQGNPYNEQFF
j_gene: TRBJ1-4; v_gene: TRBV28; d_gene: NA; CDR3aa: CASSLRGDEKLFF
j_gene: TRBJ2-7; v_gene: TRBV19; d_gene: TRBD2; CDR3aa: CASALTGTSDEQYF
j_gene: TRBJ2-7; v_gene: TRBV10-1; d_gene: TRBD2; CDR3aa: CASSETGTSGRDGEQYF
j_gene: TRBJ2-1; v_gene: TRBV4-2; d_gene: TRBD2; CDR3aa: CASSQQTSGGSTYNEQFF
j_gene: TRBJ1-4; v_gene: TRBV29-1; d_gene: NA; CDR3aa: CSGGDEKLFF
j_gene: TRBJ2-7; v_gene: TRBV6-5; d_gene: TRBD1; CDR3aa: CASSKGQGGFMGQYF
j_gene: TRBJ2-3; v_gene: TRBV4-2; d_gene: TRBD2; CDR3aa: CASSQLISGGGEADTQYF
j_gene: TRBJ1-1; v_gene: TRBV6-1; d_gene: TRBD1; CDR3aa: CASSEVPIRTGDIEAFF